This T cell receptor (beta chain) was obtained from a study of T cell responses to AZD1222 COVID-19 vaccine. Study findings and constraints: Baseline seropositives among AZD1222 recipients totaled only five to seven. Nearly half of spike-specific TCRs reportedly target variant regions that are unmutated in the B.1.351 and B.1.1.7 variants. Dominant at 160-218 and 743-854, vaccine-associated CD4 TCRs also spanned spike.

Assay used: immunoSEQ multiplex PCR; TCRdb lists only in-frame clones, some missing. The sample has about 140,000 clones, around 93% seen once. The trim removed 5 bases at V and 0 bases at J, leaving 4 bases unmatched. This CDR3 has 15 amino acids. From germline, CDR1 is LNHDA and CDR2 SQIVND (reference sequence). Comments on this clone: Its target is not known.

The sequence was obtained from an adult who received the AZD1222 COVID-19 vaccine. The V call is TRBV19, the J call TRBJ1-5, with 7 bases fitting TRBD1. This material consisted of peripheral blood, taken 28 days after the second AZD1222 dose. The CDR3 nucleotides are TGTGCCAGTAGTCCCCGACAGGGTAGCAATCAGCCCCAGCATTTT. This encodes CASSPRQGSNQPQHF.